This T cell receptor beta chain was captured by sequencing in a study of long-term antiretroviral therapy in people with HIV. General study findings and limits: Those clones which expanded before ART made up the dominant part of the repertoire at all time points.

Survey-level immunoSEQ v3.0 assays were run. Only in-frame clones appear in the TCRdb table, and some are missing; sequencing was by immunoSEQ multiplex PCR. The sample includes some 18,000 clones, around 79% seen only once; the top ten take around 6.6%. This CDR3 spans 14 amino acids. Trimming pared 4 bases from V and 6 bases from J, leaving 16 bases between. Germline lookup yields CDR1 SEHNR and CDR2 FQNEAQ (reference sequence). Details on this clone: Its antigen is not identified.

Per donor, at least one pre-ART and at least two post-ART PBMC samples were obtained. This sequence was found in a young man with HIV. V gene TRBV7-9 combines with J gene TRBJ2-7; TRBD2 is a possible D gene (5 bases). The source was unsorted PBMCs, collected at the start of antiretroviral therapy, before treatment. The chain's CDR3 is CASSWGEGEREQYF. CDR3 bases: TGTGCCAGCAGCTGGGGAGAGGGCGAGCGCGAGCAGTACTTC.